The 8 T cell receptor beta chains below all came from one sample that was sequenced in a study of cytomegalovirus exposure and HLA in healthy donors (dated by TCRdb to the late 2010s). Library preparation was by the immunoSEQ multiplex PCR assay. For the multiplex PCR, a mixture combining 60 forward primers for TCR Vbeta segments and 13 reverse primers for TCR Jbeta segments was used. TCRdb took this table from immuneACCESS and kept in-frame rearrangements with V and J called. Such tables lack part of the clones; where checked against another copy, unresolved V genes explain under half of the gap, and the rest is unexplained. For this sample there are about 210,000 clones; approximately 82% appear just once. Jointly, the top ten make up approximately 1.7% of the sample. What was sequenced was PBMCs. The receptors shown here come from a man aged 40-49 years in good health and CMV-seropositive.

This chain joins TRBV19 and TRBJ1-1, with 11 bases identical to TRBD1. With V trimmed by 7 bases and J by 4 bases, 8 bases remained unmatched. Germline-derived CDR1 and CDR2 are LNHDA and SQIVND (reference sequence). The CDR3 is made up of 15 amino acids. CDR3 amino acids: CASTALGTGGTEAFF. CDR3 nucleotide sequence: TGTGCCAGTACCGCCTTGGGGACAGGGGGCACTGAAGCTTTCTTT.

The chain employs TRBV5-6 and TRBJ1-2; 7 bases are shared with TRBD1. The CDR3 loop spans 15 amino acids. V was clipped by 0 bases and J by 0 bases; unmatched bases: 2. Per the germline V gene, CDR1 is SGHDT and CDR2 is YYEEEE. The CDR3 region is CASSLGQGSNYGYTF. CDR3 in DNA: TGTGCCAGCAGCTTGGGACAGGGATCTAACTATGGCTACACCTTC.

V and J are TRBV9 and TRBJ2-7; no clear D. This CDR3 comprises 12 residues. Germline V gives CDR1 SGDLS, CDR2 YYNGEE. Between the trimmed V and J ends, which lost 3 bases and 3 bases, there was a span of 7 bases. The CDR3 sequence is CASSGLDYEQYF. The CDR3, as DNA: TGTGCCAGCAGCGGGCTAGACTACGAGCAGTACTTC.

The chain couples TRBV4-2 to TRBJ1-1; 7 nucleotides match TRBD1. The CDR3 consists of 14 residues. CDR1 and CDR2 (germline): LGHNA, YNFKEQ. Trimming removed 3 bases from V and 4 bases from J; junction bases left unmatched: 5. DNA of the CDR3: TGTGCCAGCAGCCAGGGACAGCTGAGCACTGAAGCTTTCTTT. Its translation is CASSQGQLSTEAFF.

The genes are TRBV14 and TRBJ1-2; the D gene is possibly TRBD1 (6 bases). CDR3 length: 15 amino acids. Germline assignment: CDR1 SGHDN and CDR2 FVKESK. Trimming removed 0 bases from V and 1 base from J, with 9 bases in between. CDR3 DNA: TGTGCCAGCAGCCAAGAACAGGGTAATAACTATGGCTACACCTTC. Its translation is CASSQEQGNNYGYTF.

This sequence joins TRBV19 and TRBJ2-1, with D uncertain. This CDR3 spans 13 amino acids. Germline CDR1 LNHDA, CDR2 SQIVND (reference sequence). Deletions cut 0 bases from V and 4 bases from J, with 4 bases between. The CDR3 bases are TGTGCCAGTAGTATAGACTTTTACAATGAGCAGTTCTTC. This translates into CASSIDFYNEQFF.

V is TRBV7-3 and J is TRBJ2-1; possible D gene TRBD2, 6 bases. Germline V CDR1 and CDR2: SGHTA, FQGTGA. The CDR3 runs 14 residues. Trimming removed 5 bases at V and 0 bases at J, with 8 bases between. In DNA form, the CDR3 reads TGTGCCAGCAGCCTTAGCGGCTCCTACAATGAGCAGTTCTTC. It codes for CASSLSGSYNEQFF.

The chain carries TRBV11-1 and TRBJ1-1, with D unresolved. Trimming stripped 3 bases from V and 1 base from J, with 6 bases between. The CDR3 is made up of 13 amino acids. The germline CDR1 and CDR2 sequences are SGHAT and FQDESV (reference sequence). The chain's CDR3 is CASSFGRNTEAFF. CDR3 sequence (DNA): TGTGCCAGCAGCTTTGGCCGGAACACTGAAGCTTTCTTT. Variable domain in full (rest from reference TRBV11-1 and TRBJ1-1): EAEVAQSPRYKITEKSQAVAFWCDPISGHATLYWYRQILGQGPELLVQFQDESVVDDSQLPKDRFSAERLKGVDSTLKIQPAELGDSAMYLCASSFGRNTEAFFGQGTRLTVV.